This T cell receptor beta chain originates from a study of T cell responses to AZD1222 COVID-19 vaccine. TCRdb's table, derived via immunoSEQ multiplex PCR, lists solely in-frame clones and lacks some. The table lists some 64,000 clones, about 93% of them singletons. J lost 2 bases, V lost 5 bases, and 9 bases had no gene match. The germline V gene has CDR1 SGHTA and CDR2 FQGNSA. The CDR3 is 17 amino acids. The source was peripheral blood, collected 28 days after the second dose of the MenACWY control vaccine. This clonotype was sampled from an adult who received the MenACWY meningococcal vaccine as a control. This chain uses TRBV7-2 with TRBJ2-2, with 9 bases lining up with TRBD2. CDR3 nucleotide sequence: TGTGCCAGCAGCAGAACCGGGACTAGCAGCAACACCGGGGAGCTGTTTTTT. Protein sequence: CASSRTGTSSNTGELFF.